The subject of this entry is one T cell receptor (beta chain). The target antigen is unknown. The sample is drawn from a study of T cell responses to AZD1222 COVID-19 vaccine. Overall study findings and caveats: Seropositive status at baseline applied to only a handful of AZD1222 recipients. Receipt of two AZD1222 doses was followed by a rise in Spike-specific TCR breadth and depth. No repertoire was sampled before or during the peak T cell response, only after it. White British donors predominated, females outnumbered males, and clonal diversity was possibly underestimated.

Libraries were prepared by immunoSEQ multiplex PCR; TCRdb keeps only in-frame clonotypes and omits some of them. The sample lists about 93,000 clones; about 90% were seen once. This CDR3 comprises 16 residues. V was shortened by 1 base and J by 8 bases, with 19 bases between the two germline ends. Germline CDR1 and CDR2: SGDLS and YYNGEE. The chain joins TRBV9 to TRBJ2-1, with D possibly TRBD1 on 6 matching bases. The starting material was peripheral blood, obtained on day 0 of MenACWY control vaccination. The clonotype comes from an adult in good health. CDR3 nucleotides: TGTGCCAGCAGCGTACAAACGGGACACCCCTGGGATGAGCAGTTCTTC. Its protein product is CASSVQTGHPWDEQFF.